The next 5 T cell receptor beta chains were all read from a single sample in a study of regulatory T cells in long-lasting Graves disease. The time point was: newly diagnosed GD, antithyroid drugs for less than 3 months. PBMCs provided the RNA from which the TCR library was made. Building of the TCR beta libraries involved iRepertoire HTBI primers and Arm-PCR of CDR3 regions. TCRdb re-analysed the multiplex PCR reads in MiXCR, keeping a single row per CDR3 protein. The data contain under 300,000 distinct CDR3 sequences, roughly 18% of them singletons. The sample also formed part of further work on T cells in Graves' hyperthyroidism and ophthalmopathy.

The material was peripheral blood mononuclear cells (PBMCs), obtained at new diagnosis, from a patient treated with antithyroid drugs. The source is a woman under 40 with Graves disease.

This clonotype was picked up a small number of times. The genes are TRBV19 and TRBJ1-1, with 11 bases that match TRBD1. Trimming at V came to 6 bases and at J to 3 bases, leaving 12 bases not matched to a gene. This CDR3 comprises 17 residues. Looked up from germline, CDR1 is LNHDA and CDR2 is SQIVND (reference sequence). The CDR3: CASRVSGTGGLYTEAFF. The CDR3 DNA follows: TGTGCCAGTAGGGTATCCGGGACAGGGGGTCTGTACACTGAAGCTTTCTTT.

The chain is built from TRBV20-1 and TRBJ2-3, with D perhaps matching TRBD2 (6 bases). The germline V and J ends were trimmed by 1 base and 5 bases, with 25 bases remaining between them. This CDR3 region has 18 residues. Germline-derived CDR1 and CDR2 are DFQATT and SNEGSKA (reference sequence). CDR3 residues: CSARGLQGRRGEGDTQYF. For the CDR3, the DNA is TGCAGTGCTAGAGGTCTACAAGGGCGGCGGGGAGAGGGAGATACGCAGTATTTT.

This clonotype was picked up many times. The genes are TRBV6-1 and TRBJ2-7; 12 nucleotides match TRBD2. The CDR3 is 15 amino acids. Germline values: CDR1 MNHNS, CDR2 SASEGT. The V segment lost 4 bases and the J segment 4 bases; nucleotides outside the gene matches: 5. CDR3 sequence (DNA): TGTGCCAGCAGTGCCCGGACTAGCGGGGAATACGAGCAGTACTTC. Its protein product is CASSARTSGEYEQYF.

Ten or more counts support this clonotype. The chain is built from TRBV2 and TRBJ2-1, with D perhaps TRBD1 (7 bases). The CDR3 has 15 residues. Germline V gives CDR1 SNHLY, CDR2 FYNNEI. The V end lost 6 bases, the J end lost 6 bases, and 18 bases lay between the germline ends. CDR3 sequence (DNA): TGTGCCAGCAGCCCCGGAGGGGGCCTTTCCAATGAGCAGTTCTTC. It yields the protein CASSPGGGLSNEQFF.

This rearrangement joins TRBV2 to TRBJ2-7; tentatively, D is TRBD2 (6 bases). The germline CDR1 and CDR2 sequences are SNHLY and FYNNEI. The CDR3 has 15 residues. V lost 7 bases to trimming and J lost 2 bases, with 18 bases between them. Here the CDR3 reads CASTQGRDPTYEQYF. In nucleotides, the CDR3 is TGTGCCAGCACTCAAGGGCGGGACCCTACCTACGAGCAGTACTTC.